Below, 17 T cell receptor beta chains from the same sample are listed, as sequenced in a study of T-cell reconstitution after alpha-beta-depleted transplantation in children listed by TCRdb under 2016. Library generation was performed with PCR. TCRdb shows the sequencer as Illumina HiSeq 2500. To normalize quantification of the TCRbeta repertoire, the TCR libraries were built with molecular barcoding that relied on unique molecular identifiers. TCRdb's own reprocessing of the public reads used fastp at Q25 and MiXCR and kept productive beta chains. Each record represents a unique CDR3 protein, reported with the most common genes and DNA among its rows. For this sample the table gives hundreds of thousands of distinct CDR3 sequences, of which around 19% were detected only once. Of the sample, 3.3% falls within the top ten clones. The specimen was PBMCs from the stem cell graft donor, collected from the stem cell graft. The receptors were sampled from a human donor who donated a stem cell graft to a child with acute lymphoblastic leukemia.

This chain uses TRBV20-1 with TRBJ2-2, with TRBD1 as a possible D gene (6 bases). Germline V CDR1 and CDR2: DFQATT, SNEGSKA (reference sequence). The CDR3 spans 13 residues. The V gene lost 6 bases and the J gene lost 5 bases, with 13 bases spanning the gap. CDR3: CSATGTSTGELFF. The DNA of the CDR3 is TGCAGTGCCACCGGGACATCGACCGGGGAGCTGTTTTTT.

The chain uses TRBV11-2 and TRBJ2-1; D not certain. The CDR3 contains 16 residues. Trimming shortened V by 1 base and J by 0 bases, and 10 bases separated the two germline ends. Germline V gene data show CDR1 as SGHAT and CDR2 as FQNNGV. The DNA of the CDR3 is TGTGCCAGCAGCTTAGTGTCGCGTGGCTCCTACAATGAGCAGTTCTTC. This translates into CASSLVSRGSYNEQFF. The variable domain in full, with the rest retrieved from reference TRBV11-2 and TRBJ2-1, is EAGVAQSPRYKIIEKRQSVAFWCNPISGHATLYWYQQILGQGPKLLIQFQNNGVVDDSQLPKDRFSAERLKGVDSTLKIQPAKLEDSAVYLCASSLVSRGSYNEQFFGPGTRLTVL.

V is TRBV9 and J is TRBJ2-3, with 9 bases fitting TRBD2. CDR1 is SGDLS and CDR2 is YYNGEE in the germline V gene. The CDR3 extends over 17 amino acids. The J segment lost 2 bases and the V segment lost 4 bases, leaving 11 bases of the junction unmatched. The CDR3 nucleotides are TGTGCCAGCAGCTCCCCCATGACTAGCGGCAACACAGATACGCAGTATTTT. As protein: CASSSPMTSGNTDTQYF.

The J gene is TRBJ1-4, the V gene TRBV29-1, with TRBD1 as a possible D gene (5 bases). This CDR3 has 10 residues. Germline V CDR1 and CDR2: SQVTM, ANQGSEA. V dropped 6 bases and J dropped 6 bases, with 5 bases sitting between them. CDR3 protein: CSVGDEKLFF. CDR3 in DNA: TGCAGCGTGGGGGATGAAAAACTGTTTTTT.

J is TRBJ2-1 and V is TRBV7-3; 8 bases match TRBD2. J lost 5 bases, V lost 3 bases, and 6 bases had no gene match. The CDR3 is 15 residues long. Germline lookup yields CDR1 SGHTA and CDR2 FQGTGA. The CDR3 DNA reads TGTGCCAGCAGCTTCGAGCGGGAGATGGACAATGAGCAGTTCTTC. Its protein is CASSFEREMDNEQFF.

V is TRBV5-1 and J is TRBJ1-2, with D perhaps matching TRBD1 (5 bases). The CDR3 loop spans 13 amino acids. V was clipped by 4 bases and J by 3 bases, with 10 bases between them. Germline V gives CDR1 SGHRS, CDR2 YFSETQ. The CDR3 loop is CASSGGVDYGYTF. The CDR3 DNA follows: TGCGCCAGCAGCGGGGGGGTGGACTATGGCTACACCTTC.

The sample holds a few counts of this clonotype. A read error may account for a junction end that differs from germline. This chain joins TRBV12-5 and TRBJ2-7, with 12 bases lining up with TRBD1. The germline V gene encodes CDR1 LGHNT and CDR2 FRNRAP. CDR3 length: 16 residues. CDR3 in DNA: TGTGCTAGTGGTTTGGGCACCGGGACAGGGGGCGCAGGATTGAACTTC. Its protein is CASGLGTGTGGAGLNF.

The chain is built from TRBV9 and TRBJ2-3, with a weak D call TRBD2 (5 bases). Germline-derived CDR1 and CDR2 are SGDLS and YYNGEE. V lost 1 base and J 6 bases, leaving 15 bases between the germline ends. CDR3 length equals 15 residues. CDR3 sequence reads: CASSVLDFSTDTQYF. The CDR3 DNA reads as TGTGCCAGCAGCGTATTGGACTTCTCTACGGATACGCAGTATTTT.

This clonotype was picked up a small number of times. Mismatch with germline at one junction end may stem from a read error. CDR3 region: CVSSQTTGDEQYF. The CDR3 nucleotides are TGCGTCAGCAGCCAGACGACAGGGGACGAGCAGTACTTC. The chain combines TRBV4-1 with TRBJ2-7, with 8 positions matching TRBD1. CDR3 size: 13 residues. Germline CDR1 reads MGHRA; CDR2 reads YSYEKL.

The chain employs TRBV29-1 and TRBJ2-7; TRBD1 matches 11 bases. Losses at the gene ends were 4 bases for V and 4 bases for J; bases not matched to a gene: 3. The CDR3 is 13 amino acids. Germline V CDR1 and CDR2: SQVTM, ANQGSEA. CDR3 bases: TGCAGCGTTGTGGGGACAGGGGGGTACGAGCAGTACTTC. This sequence encodes CSVVGTGGYEQYF.

The rearrangement uses TRBV2 and TRBJ2-1; TRBD2 is a possible D gene (6 bases). The CDR3 length is 15 residues. V lost 4 bases, J lost 3 bases, and 13 bases lay in between. Looked up from germline, CDR1 is SNHLY and CDR2 is FYNNEI. CDR3 nucleotide sequence: TGTGCCAGCAGTGTAGAGACTAGTCTCTACAATGAGCAGTTCTTC. Translated, it gives CASSVETSLYNEQFF.

Only a few counts were recorded for this clonotype. The chain has TRBV7-6 and TRBJ2-5; D may be TRBD1 or TRBD2 (6 bases each). Deletions cut 5 bases from V and 4 bases from J, with 14 bases between. The CDR3 consists of 14 residues. CDR1 SGHVS and CDR2 FNYEAQ come from the germline V gene. The CDR3 loop reads CASSEGSGAETQYF. The CDR3, as DNA: TGTGCCAGCAGCGAAGGGTCGGGGGCAGAGACCCAGTACTTC.

The chain employs TRBV20-1 and TRBJ1-1; 8 bases align to TRBD1. The CDR3 is 17 residues long. Germline trimming cut 2 bases from V and 4 bases from J; bases unmatched to any gene: 15. The germline V gene has CDR1 DFQATT and CDR2 SNEGSKA (reference sequence). CDR3 DNA sequence: TGCAGTGCTAGACCTAATCCTGGACAGGGACGTGGCACTGAAGCTTTCTTT. It codes for CSARPNPGQGRGTEAFF.

This clonotype showed up just a few times. The rearrangement uses TRBV27 and TRBJ2-7, with TRBD1 matching over 7 bases. The CDR3 loop spans 16 amino acids. Per the germline V gene, CDR1 is MNHEY and CDR2 is SMNVEV (reference sequence). V was pared by 5 bases and J by 0 bases, with 10 bases of the junction left unmatched. CDR3 in amino acids: CASSLQGSLTSYEQYF. The DNA of the CDR3 is TGTGCCAGCAGTCTACAGGGGAGCCTGACCTCCTACGAGCAGTACTTC.

The V gene is TRBV7-2, the J gene TRBJ1-1; tentative D call: TRBD1 (5 bases). Trimming pared 1 base from V and 3 bases from J, leaving 12 bases between. CDR1 and CDR2 (germline): SGHTA, FQGNSA. CDR3 length equals 15 residues. The DNA for the CDR3 is TGTGCCAGCAGCTTAGGCGCGGGGCCGTACACTGAAGCTTTCTTT. It yields the protein CASSLGAGPYTEAFF. The variable domain in full, completed from reference TRBV7-2 and TRBJ1-1, reads GAGVSQSPSNKVTEKGKDVELRCDPISGHTALYWYRQSLGQGLEFLIYFQGNSAPDKSGLPSDRFSAERTGGSVSTLTIQRTQQEDSAVYLCASSLGAGPYTEAFFGQGTRLTVV.

This clonotype was recorded a few times. The CDR3 region has the DNA TGCGCCAGCAGCTTGGATACGGCTGAGCAGTACTTC. Translation gives CASSLDTAEQYF. J is TRBJ2-7 and V is TRBV5-1; no clear D. V was pared by 0 bases and J by 7 bases, with 8 bases between. CDR1 SGHRS and CDR2 YFSETQ come from the germline V gene. The CDR3 has 12 residues.

The table lists this clonotype with a few counts. This chain uses TRBV20-1 with TRBJ2-7, with D perhaps TRBD2 (6 bases). V lost 3 bases to trimming and J lost 3 bases, with 12 bases between them. CDR1 is DFQATT and CDR2 is SNEGSKA in the germline V gene (reference sequence). The CDR3 runs to 13 residues. The CDR3 region is CSARTVGLYEQYF. CDR3 DNA: TGCAGTGCTAGGACAGTGGGACTCTACGAGCAGTACTTC.